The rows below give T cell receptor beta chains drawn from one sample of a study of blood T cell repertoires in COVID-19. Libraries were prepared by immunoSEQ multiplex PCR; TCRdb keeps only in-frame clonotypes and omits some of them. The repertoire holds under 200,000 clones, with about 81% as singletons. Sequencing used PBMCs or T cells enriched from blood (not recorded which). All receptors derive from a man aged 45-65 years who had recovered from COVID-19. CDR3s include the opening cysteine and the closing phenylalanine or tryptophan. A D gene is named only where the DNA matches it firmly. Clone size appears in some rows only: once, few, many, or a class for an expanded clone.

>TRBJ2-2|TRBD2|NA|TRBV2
CASSEEGLHTGELFF
TGTGCCAGCAGTGAAGAGGGACTACACACCGGGGAGCTGTTTTTT
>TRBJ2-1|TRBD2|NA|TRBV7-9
CASSETSGGHYNEQFF
TGTGCCAGCAGCGAAACTAGCGGGGGACACTACAATGAGCAGTTCTTC
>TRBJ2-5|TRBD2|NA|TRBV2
CASSEGLSGGAGKTQYF
TGTGCCAGCAGTGAGGGACTTAGCGGGGGGGCCGGAAAGACCCAGTACTTC
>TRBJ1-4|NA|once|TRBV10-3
CAISENPAGANEKLFF
TGTGCCATCAGTGAGAATCCGGCGGGGGCTAATGAAAAACTGTTTTTT
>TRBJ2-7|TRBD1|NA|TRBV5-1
CASRDPGQGYEQYF
TGCGCCAGCAGGGACCCGGGACAGGGCTACGAGCAGTACTTC
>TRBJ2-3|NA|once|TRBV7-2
CASSLAVGGPGTDTQYF
TGTGCCAGCAGCTTAGCGGTGGGGGGGCCGGGCACAGATACGCAGTATTTT
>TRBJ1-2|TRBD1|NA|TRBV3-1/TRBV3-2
CASSRLDRDGYTF
TGTGCCAGCAGCCGCTTGGACAGGGACGGCTACACCTTC
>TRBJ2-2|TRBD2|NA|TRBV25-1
CASEGLAGGVPGELFF
TGTGCCAGCGAGGGACTAGCGGGGGGGGTTCCCGGGGAGCTGTTTTTT
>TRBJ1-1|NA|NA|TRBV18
CASSLRENTEAFF
TGTGCCAGCTCACTCCGAGAGAACACTGAAGCTTTCTTT
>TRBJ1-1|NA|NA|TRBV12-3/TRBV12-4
CASSSIGDTEAFF
TGTGCCAGCAGTTCGATAGGGGACACTGAAGCTTTCTTT
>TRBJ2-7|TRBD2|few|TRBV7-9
CASSPRGAGASYEQYF
TGTGCCAGCAGTCCGAGGGGAGCGGGGGCTTCCTACGAGCAGTACTTC
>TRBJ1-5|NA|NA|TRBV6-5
CASTLSGQPQHF
TGTGCCAGCACTCTGAGTGGTCAGCCCCAGCATTTT
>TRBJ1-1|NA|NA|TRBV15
CATSRLGEDTEAFF
TGTGCCACCAGCAGGCTAGGGGAAGACACTGAAGCTTTCTTT
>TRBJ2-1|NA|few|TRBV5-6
CASSRDSQIYNEQFF
TGTGCCAGCAGCCGCGACTCGCAAATCTACAATGAGCAGTTCTTC
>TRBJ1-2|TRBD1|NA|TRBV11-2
CASSRPGQTILNYGYTF
TGTGCCAGCAGCCGTCCGGGACAGACAATCCTTAACTATGGCTACACCTTC
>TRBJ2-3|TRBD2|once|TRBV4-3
CASSQLAGLTDTQYF
TGCGCCAGCAGCCAACTAGCGGGGCTCACAGATACGCAGTATTTT
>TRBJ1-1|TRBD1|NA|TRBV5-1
CASRFGTGDTEAFF
TGCGCCAGCAGGTTCGGGACAGGGGACACTGAAGCTTTCTTT
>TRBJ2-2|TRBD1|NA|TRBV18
CASSQDRGRTGELFF
TGTGCCAGCTCTCAAGACAGGGGGCGGACCGGGGAGCTGTTTTTT
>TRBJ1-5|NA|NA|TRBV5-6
CASSLVQGMGNQPQHF
TGTGCCAGCAGCTTGGTGCAGGGTATGGGCAATCAGCCCCAGCATTTT
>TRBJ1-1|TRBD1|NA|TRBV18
CASSPRTGDTEAFF
TGTGCCAGCTCACCCCGGACAGGGGACACTGAAGCTTTCTTT
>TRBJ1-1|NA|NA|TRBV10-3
CAIGQPRDTEAFF
TGTGCCATCGGACAGCCGAGGGACACTGAAGCTTTCTTT
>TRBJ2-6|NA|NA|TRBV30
CAWKRRDISGANVLTF
TGTGCCTGGAAGCGCAGGGATATATCTGGGGCCAACGTCCTGACTTTC
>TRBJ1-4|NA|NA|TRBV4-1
CASSLSPGFDNEKLFF
TGCGCCAGCAGCCTAAGCCCAGGGTTTGATAATGAAAAACTGTTTTTT
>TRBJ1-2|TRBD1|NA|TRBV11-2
CASSVDRTGGSGYTF
TGTGCCAGCAGCGTAGACCGGACAGGGGGCTCTGGCTACACCTTC
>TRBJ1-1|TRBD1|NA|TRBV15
CATSSPRGDTEAFF
TGTGCCACCAGCAGCCCCAGGGGGGACACTGAAGCTTTCTTT
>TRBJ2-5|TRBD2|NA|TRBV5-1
CASSSGTRPETQYF
TGCGCCAGCAGCTCCGGGACTAGACCAGAGACCCAGTACTTC
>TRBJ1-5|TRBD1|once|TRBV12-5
CASGLRTGGIQPQHF
TGTGCTAGTGGTCTTAGGACAGGGGGGATTCAGCCCCAGCATTTT
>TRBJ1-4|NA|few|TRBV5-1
CASSATGKTNEKLFF
TGCGCCAGCAGTGCTACAGGGAAAACTAATGAAAAACTGTTTTTT
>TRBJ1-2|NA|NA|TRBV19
CASSGHLTNYGYTF
TGTGCCAGTAGTGGGCACCTGACGAACTATGGCTACACCTTC
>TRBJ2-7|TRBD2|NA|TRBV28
CASSMAGGRYEQYF
TGTGCCAGCTCAATGGCGGGGGGGCGGTACGAGCAGTACTTC
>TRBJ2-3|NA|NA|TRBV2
CASSRLVSGPDTQYF
TGTGCCAGCAGTCGACTAGTTTCAGGCCCAGATACGCAGTATTTT
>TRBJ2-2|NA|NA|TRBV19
CAVQDSYTGELFF
TGTGCCGTCCAGGACAGTTACACCGGGGAGCTGTTTTTT
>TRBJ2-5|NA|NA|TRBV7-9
CASSLPLTEETQYF
TGTGCCAGCAGCTTACCACTAACTGAGGAGACCCAGTACTTC
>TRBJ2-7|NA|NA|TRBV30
CAWSERAQILTYEQYF
TGTGCCTGGAGTGAGCGCGCTCAAATCCTCACCTACGAGCAGTACTTC
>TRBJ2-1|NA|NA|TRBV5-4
CASSSLEARGNEQFF
TGTGCCAGCAGCTCCCTCGAGGCCCGGGGGAATGAGCAGTTCTTC
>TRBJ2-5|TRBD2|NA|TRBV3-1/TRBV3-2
CASRGTSGQETQYF
TGTGCCAGCAGGGGGACTAGCGGACAAGAGACCCAGTACTTC
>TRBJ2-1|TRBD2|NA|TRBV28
CASSSPVGGGGEQFF
TGTGCCAGCAGTTCCCCCGTCGGGGGGGGCGGTGAGCAGTTCTTC
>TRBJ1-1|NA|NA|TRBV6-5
CASRFGGGSTEAFF
TGTGCCAGCAGGTTCGGGGGCGGGAGCACTGAAGCTTTCTTT
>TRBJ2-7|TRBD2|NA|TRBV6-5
CASSTPGRGYEQYF
TGTGCCAGCAGTACCCCGGGGAGGGGCTACGAGCAGTACTTC
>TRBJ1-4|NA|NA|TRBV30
CAWSVLPGNEKLFF
TGTGCCTGGAGTGTACTGCCGGGGAATGAAAAACTGTTTTTT
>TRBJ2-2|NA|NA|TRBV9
CASSFGTPNTGELFF
TGTGCCAGCAGCTTCGGGACTCCTAACACCGGGGAGCTGTTTTTT
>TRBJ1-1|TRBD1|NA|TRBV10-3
CAIRGQGARGTEAFF
TGTGCCATCAGGGGACAGGGGGCGCGGGGCACTGAAGCTTTCTTT
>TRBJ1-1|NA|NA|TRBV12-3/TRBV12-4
CASRRLSRGGAFF
TGTGCCAGCAGAAGGCTCTCCAGAGGGGGAGCTTTCTTT
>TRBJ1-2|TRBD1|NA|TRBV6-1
CASSEARLTGAGDGYTF
TGTGCCAGCAGTGAAGCCCGTTTGACAGGGGCAGGGGATGGCTACACCTTC
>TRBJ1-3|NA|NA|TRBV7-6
CASSRTASSGNTIYF
TGTGCCAGCAGCAGGACAGCCAGCTCTGGAAACACCATATATTTT
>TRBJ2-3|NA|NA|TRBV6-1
CASSEASSGTDTQYF
TGTGCCAGCAGTGAAGCGTCTAGCGGCACAGATACGCAGTATTTT
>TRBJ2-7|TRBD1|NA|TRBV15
CATSRHQGVSDYEQYF
TGTGCCACCAGCAGACACCAGGGGGTAAGCGACTACGAGCAGTACTTC